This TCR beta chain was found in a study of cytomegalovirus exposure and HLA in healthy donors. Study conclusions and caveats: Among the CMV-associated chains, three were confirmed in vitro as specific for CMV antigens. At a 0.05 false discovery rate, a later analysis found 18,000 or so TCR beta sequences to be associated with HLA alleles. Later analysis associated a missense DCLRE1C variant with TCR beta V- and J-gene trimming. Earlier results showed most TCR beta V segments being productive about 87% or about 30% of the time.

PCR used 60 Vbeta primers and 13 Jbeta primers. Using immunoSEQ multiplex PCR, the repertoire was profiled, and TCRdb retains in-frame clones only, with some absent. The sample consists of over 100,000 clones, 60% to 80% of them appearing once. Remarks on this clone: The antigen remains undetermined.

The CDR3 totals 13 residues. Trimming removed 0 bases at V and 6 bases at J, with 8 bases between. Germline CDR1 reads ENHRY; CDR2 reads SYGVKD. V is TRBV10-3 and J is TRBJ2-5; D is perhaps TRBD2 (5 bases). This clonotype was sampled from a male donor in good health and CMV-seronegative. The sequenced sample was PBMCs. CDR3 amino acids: CAISESGRQTQYF. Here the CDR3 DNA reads TGTGCCATCAGTGAGTCGGGGAGACAGACCCAGTACTTC.